The 23 T cell receptor beta chains presented below share a single source sample, sequenced in a study of T cells after yellow fever vaccination. TCRdb reanalysed the 5' RACE reads using MiXCR and keeps one entry per CDR3 protein. Among roughly 520,000 distinct CDR3 sequences listed, 21% were seen once. Material: PBMCs, obtained approximately 20 days after the first yellow fever vaccination. The receptor source for this set is a man aged 18-30 years who received the YFV17D yellow fever vaccine.

This clonotype was seen more than once but under ten times. The rearrangement joins TRBV20-1 to TRBJ1-2; D may be TRBD1 (6 bases). The CDR3 covers 15 residues. Germline CDR1 reads DFQATT; CDR2 reads SNEGSKA (reference sequence). V was cut by 6 bases and J by 8 bases, with 25 bases left in between. CDR3 region: CSAQDSTGPLGGYTF. The CDR3 DNA reads as TGCAGTGCCCAAGACTCGACAGGTCCCTTGGGAGGCTACACCTTC.

This clonotype was recorded a few times. Germline is not matched at one junction end, which may reflect a read error. The V gene is TRBV23-1, the J gene TRBJ2-7; D is unclear. TRBV23-1 is labeled an ORF, and its function is uncertain. This CDR3 has 13 residues. Here the CDR3 reads CASSQSARYGQYF. The CDR3 region has the DNA TGCGCCAGCAGTCAATCGGCCCGCTACGGGCAGTACTTC.

Only a few counts were recorded for this clonotype. The genes are TRBV29-1 and TRBJ1-1, with 7 nucleotides matching TRBD1. J was trimmed by 1 base and V by 4 bases; bases with no gene match: 6. The CDR3 covers 14 residues. The germline gives CDR1 SQVTM, CDR2 ANQGSEA. This CDR3 is CSVVRGGPNTEAFF. CDR3 nucleotides: TGCAGCGTTGTGAGAGGGGGCCCGAACACTGAAGCTTTCTTT.

This clonotype was observed a handful of times. The chain uses TRBV5-4 and TRBJ1-6; D is unclear. CDR3 length: 13 residues. The V gene's germline CDR1 is SGHNT and CDR2 YYREEE (reference sequence). Between the trimmed V and J ends, which lost 4 bases and 9 bases, there was a span of 11 bases. Here the CDR3 DNA reads TGTGCCAGCAGCACCCCTGGGGTTTCACCCCTCCACTTT. Encoded protein: CASSTPGVSPLHF.

This clonotype was counted only a few times. V is TRBV4-3 and J is TRBJ1-4; D unclear. This CDR3 comprises 15 residues. Germline V CDR1 and CDR2: LGHNA, YSLEER. V was pared by 1 base and J by 0 bases, with 6 bases between. The CDR3 is CASSQAPATNEKLFF. In DNA, the CDR3 is TGCGCCAGCAGCCAAGCGCCTGCAACTAATGAAAAACTGTTTTTT.

This clonotype has a handful of counts. This rearrangement joins TRBV12-3 or TRBV12-4 to TRBJ1-6, with 10 positions matching TRBD1. J lost 9 bases, V lost 1 base, and 3 bases had no gene match. The CDR3 consists of 15 residues. CDR3 bases: TGTGCCAGCAGTTTAGGACAGGGGGCCAGTTCACCCCTCCACTTT. Translation gives CASSLGQGASSPLHF.

The chain couples TRBV6-2 or TRBV6-3 to TRBJ1-1; D not certain. Trimming took off 5 bases at V and 11 bases at J, with 15 bases between the two ends. The CDR3 extends over 12 amino acids. Germline V gives CDR1 MNHEY, CDR2 SVGEGT. The CDR3 DNA reads as TGTGCCAGCAGTCGGGCCCTGACCAGGGCTTTCTTT. Translated: CASSRALTRAFF.

The V and J genes are TRBV6-5 and TRBJ2-5; 8 bases are a match to TRBD1. There are 14 residues in the CDR3. The germline V gene encodes CDR1 MNHEY and CDR2 SVGAGI. V was clipped by 2 bases and J by 4 bases; unmatched bases: 3. CDR3 residues: CASSYHGQGETQYF. CDR3 bases: TGTGCCAGCAGTTACCACGGACAGGGAGAGACCCAGTACTTC.

In this sample, this clonotype turned up a few times. The genes are TRBV6-5 and TRBJ1-3; 8 nucleotides align to TRBD1. Germline V gene lookup returns CDR1 MNHEY and CDR2 SVGAGI. The length of the CDR3 is 16 residues. V trimming: 2 bases; J trimming: 4 bases; junction bases outside the gene matches: 7. The CDR3 region has the DNA TGTGCCAGCAGTTACAGTAGACAGGGGTTAGGAAACACCATATATTTT. Its translation: CASSYSRQGLGNTIYF.

This clonotype was counted only a few times. The rearrangement joins TRBV6-2 or TRBV6-3 to TRBJ2-1; D call uncertain. Trimming shortened V by 5 bases and J by 0 bases, and 14 bases separated the two germline ends. Germline V CDR1 and CDR2: MNHEY, SVGEGT. This CDR3 has 16 amino acids. The CDR3 DNA is TGTGCCAGCAGTAAGTTAGGCCTGAGCTCCTACAATGAGCAGTTCTTC. Protein product: CASSKLGLSSYNEQFF.

This clonotype was detected a few times. V usage is TRBV5-1 and J usage is TRBJ2-2; no clear D. V was clipped by 0 bases and J by 5 bases, with 8 bases between them. The V gene's germline CDR1 is SGHRS and CDR2 YFSETQ. The CDR3 has 14 amino acids. Here the CDR3 DNA reads TGCGCCAGCAGCTTGGATGCGGATACCGGGGAGCTGTTTTTT. This sequence encodes CASSLDADTGELFF.

The sample holds a few counts of this clonotype. The gene calls are TRBV4-2 and TRBJ2-6, with 7 bases lining up with TRBD1. The CDR3 contains 18 residues. Germline values: CDR1 LGHNA, CDR2 YNFKEQ. The ends lost 1 base at V and 4 bases at J; junction bases unmatched: 10. CDR3 sequence: CASSQVSRGQRGANVLTF. The DNA for the CDR3 is TGTGCCAGCAGCCAAGTATCTAGGGGGCAGAGAGGGGCCAACGTCCTGACTTTC.

This chain uses TRBV7-9 with TRBJ2-5; possible D gene TRBD2, 6 bases. The CDR3 contains 12 residues. Germline loops: CDR1 SEHNR, CDR2 FQNEAQ (reference sequence). Trimming removed 5 bases from V and 9 bases from J, with 13 bases in between. The CDR3 here is CASSPGVGAQYF. The CDR3 DNA reads as TGTGCCAGCAGCCCGGGGGTCGGAGCCCAGTACTTC.

The V call is TRBV19, the J call TRBJ2-2; no reliable D call. The germline V and J ends were trimmed by 6 bases and 0 bases, with 14 bases remaining between them. Germline lookup yields CDR1 LNHDA and CDR2 SQIVND (reference sequence). This CDR3 spans 16 amino acids. The CDR3 DNA sequence: TGTGCCAGTAGCTCCCTTCTTGCCGCGAACACCGGGGAGCTGTTTTTT. It yields the protein CASSSLLAANTGELFF.

The chain carries TRBV9 and TRBJ2-1; D perhaps matches TRBD2 (6 bases). V was cut by 3 bases and J by 5 bases, with 12 bases left in between. The CDR3 loop spans 14 amino acids. Germline loops: CDR1 SGDLS, CDR2 YYNGEE. The CDR3 DNA is TGTGCCAGCAGCGGGGCCGGGGGAGACAATGAGCAGTTCTTC. Its protein product is CASSGAGGDNEQFF.

This sequence joins TRBV4-3 and TRBJ2-6, with TRBD2 matching over 8 bases. This CDR3 region has 19 residues. Germline-derived CDR1 and CDR2 are LGHNA and YSLEER. Losses at the gene ends were 0 bases for V and 0 bases for J; bases not matched to a gene: 7. CDR3 protein: CASSQDHPGTSSGANVLTF. DNA for the CDR3: TGCGCCAGCAGCCAAGATCATCCCGGGACTAGCTCTGGGGCCAACGTCCTGACTTTC.

The chain couples TRBV7-9 to TRBJ2-3; D is uncertain. The CDR3 loop spans 14 amino acids. Trimming removed 1 base from V and 5 bases from J, with 10 bases in between. Germline assignment: CDR1 SEHNR and CDR2 FQNEAQ (reference sequence). The CDR3 here is CASSLEGPGDTQYF. DNA for the CDR3: TGTGCCAGCAGCTTAGAAGGCCCTGGAGATACGCAGTATTTT.

This chain uses TRBV9 with TRBJ2-3; 9 bases are a match to TRBD1. With 0 bases clipped from V and 6 bases from J, the junction kept 8 bases outside the gene matches. CDR1 is SGDLS, CDR2 YYNGEE, per germline. There are 16 residues in the CDR3. The CDR3 DNA is TGTGCCAGCAGCGTAGGGGGACAGGGCGAACTGGATACGCAGTATTTT. Translated: CASSVGGQGELDTQYF.

The chain combines TRBV7-8 with TRBJ1-2; D not resolved. This CDR3 contains 20 residues. Looked up from germline, CDR1 is SGHVS and CDR2 is FQNEAQ. Trimming removed 3 bases at V and 0 bases at J, with 26 bases between. For the CDR3, the DNA is TGTGCCAGCAGCTTGGAAGGATTACTCGTTCGGAGGCGCGCTAACTATGGCTACACCTTC. This encodes CASSLEGLLVRRRANYGYTF.

Only a few counts were recorded for this clonotype. J is TRBJ1-4 and V is TRBV7-9; D unresolved. The CDR3 sequence is 15 residues long. Trimming left V 5 bases short and J 8 bases short, with 18 bases between. Germline lookup yields CDR1 SEHNR and CDR2 FQNEAQ (reference sequence). Written as DNA, the CDR3 is TGTGCCAGCAGCCCTGTCATCCCAGTCGGCGAAAAACTGTTTTTT. Translation: CASSPVIPVGEKLFF.

CDR3 DNA sequence: TGTGCCAGCAGTTACCCCCCTAAGTCAGATACGCAGTATTTT. Its translation: CASSYPPKSDTQYF. The V gene is TRBV28, the J gene TRBJ2-3; unclear D gene. The CDR3 is made up of 14 amino acids. V was clipped by 4 bases and J by 4 bases, with 12 bases between them. CDR1 and CDR2 (germline): MDHEN, SYDVKM.

The CDR3 spells CASSRGQFYGYTF. The CDR3 coding sequence is TGCGCCAGCAGCCGGGGACAGTTCTATGGCTACACCTTC. The chain employs TRBV5-1 and TRBJ1-2; 7 bases match TRBD1. The V segment lost 4 bases and the J segment 4 bases; nucleotides outside the gene matches: 4. CDR3 size: 13 residues. Germline CDR1 and CDR2: SGHRS and YFSETQ. The full variable domain, completed using reference TRBV5-1 and TRBJ1-2, is KAGVTQTPRYLIKTRGQQVTLSCSPISGHRSVSWYQQTPGQGLQFLFEYFSETQRNKGNFPGRFSGRQFSNSRSEMNVSTLELGDSALYLCASSRGQFYGYTFGSGTRLTVV.

The chain uses TRBV24-1 and TRBJ2-3; possible D gene TRBD1, 6 bases. CDR3 length equals 13 residues. Germline V gene data show CDR1 as KGHDR and CDR2 as SFDVKD. V gave up 4 bases and J gave up 11 bases, with 15 bases separating them. This CDR3 is CATSDSTGKRQYF. CDR3 DNA sequence: TGTGCCACCAGTGACTCAACAGGGAAGAGGCAGTATTTT.